This T cell receptor beta chain was sequenced for a study of identical twins. The study's findings and limits: Weaker excess sharing between twins was seen in beta out-of-frame sequences. Twin-shared out-of-frame alpha sequences showed excess low generation probability.

The V gene's germline CDR1 is SEHNR and CDR2 FQNEAQ (reference sequence). The CDR3 sequence is 15 residues long. Losses at the gene ends were 5 bases for V and 5 bases for J; bases not matched to a gene: 7. This clonotype was seen a few times. Its antigen remains unidentified. A single record per CDR3 protein comes from TCRdb applying MiXCR to the 5' RACE reads. The data show approximately 620,000 distinct CDR3 sequences, over 8.5% seen once. These data are also associated with another study on yellow fever vaccine responses in identical twins.

This TCR was sampled from a woman aged 18-29 years in good health. The sample taken for sequencing was PBMCs. The gene calls are TRBV7-9 and TRBJ2-1; 9 nucleotides line up with TRBD1. CDR3 sequence reads: CASSPDRGFDNEQFF. CDR3 sequence (DNA): TGTGCCAGCAGCCCCGACAGGGGGTTCGACAATGAGCAGTTCTTC.